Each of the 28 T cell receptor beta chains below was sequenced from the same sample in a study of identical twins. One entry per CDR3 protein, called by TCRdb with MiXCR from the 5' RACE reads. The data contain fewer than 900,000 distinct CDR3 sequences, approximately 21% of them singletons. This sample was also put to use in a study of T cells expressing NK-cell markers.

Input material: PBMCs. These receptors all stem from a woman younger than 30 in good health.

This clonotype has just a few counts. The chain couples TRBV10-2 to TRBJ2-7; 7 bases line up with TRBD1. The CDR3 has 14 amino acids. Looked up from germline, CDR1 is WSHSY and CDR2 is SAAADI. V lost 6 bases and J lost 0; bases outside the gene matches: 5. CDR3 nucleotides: TGCGCCAGCAGGACGACAGGGAGCTCCTACGAGCAGTACTTC. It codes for CASRTTGSSYEQYF.

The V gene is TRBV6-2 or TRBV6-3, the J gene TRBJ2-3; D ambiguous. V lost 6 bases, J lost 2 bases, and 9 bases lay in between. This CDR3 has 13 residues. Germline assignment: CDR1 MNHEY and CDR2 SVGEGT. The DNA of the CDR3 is TGTGCCAGCAGGGACCGGATCACAGATACGCAGTATTTT. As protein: CASRDRITDTQYF.

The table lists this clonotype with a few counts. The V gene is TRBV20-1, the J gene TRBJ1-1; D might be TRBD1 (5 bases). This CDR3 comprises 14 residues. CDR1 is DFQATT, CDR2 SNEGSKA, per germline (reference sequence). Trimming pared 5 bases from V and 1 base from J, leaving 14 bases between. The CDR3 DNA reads TGCAGTGCTGCCGACGGGACGGGGAACACTGAAGCTTTCTTT. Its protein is CSAADGTGNTEAFF.

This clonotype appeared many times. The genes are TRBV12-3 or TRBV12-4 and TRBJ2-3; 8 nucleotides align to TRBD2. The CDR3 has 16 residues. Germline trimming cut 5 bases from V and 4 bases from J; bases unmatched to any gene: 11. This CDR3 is CASSLRGLVASDTQYF. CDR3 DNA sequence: TGTGCCAGCAGTCTCCGGGGACTAGTAGCCTCAGATACGCAGTATTTT.

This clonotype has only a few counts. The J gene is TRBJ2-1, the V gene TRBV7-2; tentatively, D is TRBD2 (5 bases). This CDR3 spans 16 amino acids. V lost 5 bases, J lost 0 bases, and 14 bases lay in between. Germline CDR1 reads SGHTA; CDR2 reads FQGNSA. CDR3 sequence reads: CASSVRADPSYNEQFF. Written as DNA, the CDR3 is TGTGCCAGCAGCGTAAGAGCGGACCCCTCCTACAATGAGCAGTTCTTC.

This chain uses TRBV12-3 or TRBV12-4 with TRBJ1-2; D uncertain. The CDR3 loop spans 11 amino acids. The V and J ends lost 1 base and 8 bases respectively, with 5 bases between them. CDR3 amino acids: CASSLVWGYTF. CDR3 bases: TGTGCCAGCAGTTTAGTTTGGGGCTACACCTTC.

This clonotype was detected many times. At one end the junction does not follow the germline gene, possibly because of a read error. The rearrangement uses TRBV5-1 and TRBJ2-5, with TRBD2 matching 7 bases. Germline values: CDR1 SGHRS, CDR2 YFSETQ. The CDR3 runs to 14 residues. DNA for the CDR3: TGTGCCAGCAGCTTGGGAGGGGTCCAAGAGACCCAGTACTTC. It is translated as CASSLGGVQETQYF.

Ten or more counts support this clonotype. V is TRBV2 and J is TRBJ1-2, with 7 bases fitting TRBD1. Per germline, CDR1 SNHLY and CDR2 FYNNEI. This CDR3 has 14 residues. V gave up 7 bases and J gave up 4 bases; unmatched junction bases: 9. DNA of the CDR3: TGTGCCAGCACCCCGGACAGGAACCTCTATGGCTACACCTTC. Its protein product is CASTPDRNLYGYTF. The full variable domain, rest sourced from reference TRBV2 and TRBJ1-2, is EPEVTQTPSHQVTQMGQEVILRCVPISNHLYFYWYRQILGQKVEFLVSFYNNEISEKSEIFDDQFSVERPDGSNFTLKIRSTKLEDSAMYFCASTPDRNLYGYTFGSGTRLTVV.

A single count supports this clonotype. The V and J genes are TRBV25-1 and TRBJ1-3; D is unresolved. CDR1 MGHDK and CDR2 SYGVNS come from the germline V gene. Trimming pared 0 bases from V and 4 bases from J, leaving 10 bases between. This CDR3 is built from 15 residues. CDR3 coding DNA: TGTGCCAGCAGTGAATATCGGGGTTTGGGAAACACCATATATTTT. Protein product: CASSEYRGLGNTIYF.

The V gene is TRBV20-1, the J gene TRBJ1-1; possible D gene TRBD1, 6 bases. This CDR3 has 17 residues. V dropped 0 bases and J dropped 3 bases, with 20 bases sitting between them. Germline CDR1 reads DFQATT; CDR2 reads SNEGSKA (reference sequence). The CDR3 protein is CSARDDHIGGRYTEAFF. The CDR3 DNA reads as TGCAGTGCTAGAGATGACCACATCGGGGGGCGTTACACTGAAGCTTTCTTT.

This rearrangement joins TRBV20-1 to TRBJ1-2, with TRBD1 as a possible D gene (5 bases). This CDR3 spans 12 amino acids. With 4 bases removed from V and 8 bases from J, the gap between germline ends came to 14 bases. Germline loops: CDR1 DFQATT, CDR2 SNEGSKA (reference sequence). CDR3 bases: TGCAGTGCTATAGGGGACCGGGGAGGCTACACCTTC. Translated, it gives CSAIGDRGGYTF.

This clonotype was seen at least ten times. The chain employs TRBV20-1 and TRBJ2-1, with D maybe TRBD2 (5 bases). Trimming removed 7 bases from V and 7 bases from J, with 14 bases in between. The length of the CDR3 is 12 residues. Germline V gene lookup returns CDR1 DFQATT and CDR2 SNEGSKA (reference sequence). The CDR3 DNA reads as TGCAGTGTCGGAGGTTTGAGGAATGAGCAGTTCTTC. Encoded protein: CSVGGLRNEQFF.

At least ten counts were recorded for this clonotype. The CDR3 DNA reads as TGTGCCAGCACCCCGAGCTCCTACGAGCAGTACTTC. Its protein is CASTPSSYEQYF. This chain joins TRBV21-1 and TRBJ2-7. TRBV21-1 corresponds to a pseudogene. CDR3 length: 12 residues.

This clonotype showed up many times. CDR3 amino acids: CASEGRESYNEQFF. CDR3 in DNA: TGTGCCAGCGAGGGGAGAGAGTCCTACAATGAGCAGTTCTTC. This chain joins TRBV6-2 or TRBV6-3 and TRBJ2-1; D tentatively fits TRBD1 or TRBD2 (5 bases each). V was trimmed by 8 bases and J by 1 base, leaving 12 bases between them. Germline V lookup: CDR1 MNHEY, CDR2 SVGEGT. The CDR3 loop spans 14 amino acids.

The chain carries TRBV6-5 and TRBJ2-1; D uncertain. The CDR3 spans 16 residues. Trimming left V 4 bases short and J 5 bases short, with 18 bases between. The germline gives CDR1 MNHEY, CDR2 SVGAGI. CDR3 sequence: CASSSLTFSDNNEQFF. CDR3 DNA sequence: TGTGCCAGCAGTTCCCTTACATTCAGTGACAACAATGAGCAGTTCTTC.

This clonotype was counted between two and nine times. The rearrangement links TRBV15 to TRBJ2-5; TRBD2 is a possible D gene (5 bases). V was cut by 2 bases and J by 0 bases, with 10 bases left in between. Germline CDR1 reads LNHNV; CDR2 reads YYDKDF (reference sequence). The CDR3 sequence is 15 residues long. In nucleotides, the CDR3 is TGTGCCACCAGCAGACAACCGGGGTACCAAGAGACCCAGTACTTC. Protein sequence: CATSRQPGYQETQYF.

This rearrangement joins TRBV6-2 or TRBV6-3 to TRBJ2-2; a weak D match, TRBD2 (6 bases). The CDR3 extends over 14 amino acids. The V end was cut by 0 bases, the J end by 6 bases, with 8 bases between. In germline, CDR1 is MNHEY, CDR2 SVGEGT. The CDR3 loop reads CASSYSTSPGELFF. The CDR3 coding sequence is TGTGCCAGCAGTTACTCAACTAGCCCCGGGGAGCTGTTTTTT.

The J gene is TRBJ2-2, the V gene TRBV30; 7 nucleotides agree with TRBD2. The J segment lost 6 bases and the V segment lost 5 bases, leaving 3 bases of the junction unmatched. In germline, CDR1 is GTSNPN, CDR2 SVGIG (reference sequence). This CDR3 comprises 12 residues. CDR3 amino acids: CAWLAVPGELFF. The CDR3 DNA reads TGTGCCTGGCTAGCGGTTCCCGGGGAGCTGTTTTTT.

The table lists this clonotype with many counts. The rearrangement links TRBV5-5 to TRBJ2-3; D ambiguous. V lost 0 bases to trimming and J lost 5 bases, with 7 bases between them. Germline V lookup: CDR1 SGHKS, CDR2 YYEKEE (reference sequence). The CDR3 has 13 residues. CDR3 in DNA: TGTGCCAGCAGCTTGGGCTATCAAGATACGCAGTATTTT. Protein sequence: CASSLGYQDTQYF.

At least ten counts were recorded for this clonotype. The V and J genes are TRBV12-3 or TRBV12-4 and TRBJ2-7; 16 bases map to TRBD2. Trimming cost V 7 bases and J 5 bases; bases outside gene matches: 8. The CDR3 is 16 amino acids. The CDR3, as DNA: TGTGCCAGCACACCGGGACTAGCGGGGGGGCGCCACGAGCAGTACTTC. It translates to CASTPGLAGGRHEQYF.

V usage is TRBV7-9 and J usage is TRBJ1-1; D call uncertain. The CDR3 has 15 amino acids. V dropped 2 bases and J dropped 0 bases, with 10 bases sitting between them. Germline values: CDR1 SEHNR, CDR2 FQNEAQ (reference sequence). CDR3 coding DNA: TGTGCCAGCAGCTTAAACAGCGTTATGAACACTGAAGCTTTCTTT. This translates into CASSLNSVMNTEAFF.

CDR3 residues: CASSEEGKGGNEQYF. The DNA of the CDR3 is TGCGCCAGCAGTGAGGAAGGGAAGGGTGGTAACGAGCAGTACTTC. This chain connects TRBV10-1 to TRBJ2-7; D uncertain. Deletions cut 2 bases from V and 5 bases from J, with 16 bases between. The CDR3 totals 15 residues. Per germline, CDR1 WNHNN and CDR2 SYGVQD (reference sequence).

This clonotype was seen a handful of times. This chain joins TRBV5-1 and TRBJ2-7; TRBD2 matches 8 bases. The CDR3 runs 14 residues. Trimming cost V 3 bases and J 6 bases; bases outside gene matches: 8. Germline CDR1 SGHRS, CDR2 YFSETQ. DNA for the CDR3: TGCGCCAGCAGCTATAGCGGGGCCTTCCGCGAGCAGTACTTC. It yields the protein CASSYSGAFREQYF.

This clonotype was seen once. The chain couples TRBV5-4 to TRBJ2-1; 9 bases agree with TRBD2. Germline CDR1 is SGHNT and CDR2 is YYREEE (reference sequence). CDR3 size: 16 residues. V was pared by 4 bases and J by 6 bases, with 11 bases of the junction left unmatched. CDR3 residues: CASSLPLAGNRNEQFF. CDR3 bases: TGTGCCAGCAGCCTCCCCCTAGCGGGGAATCGCAATGAGCAGTTCTTC. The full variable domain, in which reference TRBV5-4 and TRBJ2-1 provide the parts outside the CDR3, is ETGVTQSPTHLIKTRGQQVTLRCSSQSGHNTVSWYQQALGQGPQFIFQYYREEENGRGNFPPRFSGLQFPNYSSELNVNALELDDSALYLCASSLPLAGNRNEQFFGPGTRLTVL.

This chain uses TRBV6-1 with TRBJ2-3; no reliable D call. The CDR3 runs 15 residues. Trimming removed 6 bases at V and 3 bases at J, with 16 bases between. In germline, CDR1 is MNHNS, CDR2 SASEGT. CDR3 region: CASSRPPDGTDTQYF. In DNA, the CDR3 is TGTGCCAGCAGCCGACCCCCTGATGGGACAGATACGCAGTATTTT.

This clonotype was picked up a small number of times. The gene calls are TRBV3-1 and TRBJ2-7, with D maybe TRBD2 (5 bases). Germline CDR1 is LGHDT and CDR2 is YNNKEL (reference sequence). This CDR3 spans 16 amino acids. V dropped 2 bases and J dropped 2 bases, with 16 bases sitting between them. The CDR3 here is CASSQRSTGITYEQYF. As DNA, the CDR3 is TGTGCCAGCAGCCAAAGATCCACCGGGATTACCTACGAGCAGTACTTC.

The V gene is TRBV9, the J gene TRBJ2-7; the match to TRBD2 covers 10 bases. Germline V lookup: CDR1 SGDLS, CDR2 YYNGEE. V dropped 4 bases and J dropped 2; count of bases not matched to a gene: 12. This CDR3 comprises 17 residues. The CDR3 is CASSPPPLAGDTYEQYF. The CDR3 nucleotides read TGTGCCAGCAGCCCTCCCCCGCTAGCGGGGGATACCTACGAGCAGTACTTC.

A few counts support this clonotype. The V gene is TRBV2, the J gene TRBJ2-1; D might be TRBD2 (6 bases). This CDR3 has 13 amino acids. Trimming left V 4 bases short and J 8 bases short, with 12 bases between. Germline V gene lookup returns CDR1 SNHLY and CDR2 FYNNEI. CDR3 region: CASSVGGWDEQFF. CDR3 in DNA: TGTGCCAGCAGTGTGGGGGGTTGGGATGAGCAGTTCTTC. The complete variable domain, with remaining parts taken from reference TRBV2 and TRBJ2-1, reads EPEVTQTPSHQVTQMGQEVILRCVPISNHLYFYWYRQILGQKVEFLVSFYNNEISEKSEIFDDQFSVERPDGSNFTLKIRSTKLEDSAMYFCASSVGGWDEQFFGPGTRLTVL.